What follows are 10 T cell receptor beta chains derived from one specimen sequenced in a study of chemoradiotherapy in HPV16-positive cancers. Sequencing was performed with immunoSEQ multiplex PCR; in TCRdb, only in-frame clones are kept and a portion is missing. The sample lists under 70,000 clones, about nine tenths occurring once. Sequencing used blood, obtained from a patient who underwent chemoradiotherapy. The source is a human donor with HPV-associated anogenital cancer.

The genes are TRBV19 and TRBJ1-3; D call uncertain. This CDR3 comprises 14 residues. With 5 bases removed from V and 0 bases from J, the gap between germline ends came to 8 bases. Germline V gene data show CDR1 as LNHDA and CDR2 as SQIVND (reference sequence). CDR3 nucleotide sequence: TGTGCCAGTAGTGAGGCAAACTCTGGAAACACCATATATTTT. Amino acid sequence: CASSEANSGNTIYF.

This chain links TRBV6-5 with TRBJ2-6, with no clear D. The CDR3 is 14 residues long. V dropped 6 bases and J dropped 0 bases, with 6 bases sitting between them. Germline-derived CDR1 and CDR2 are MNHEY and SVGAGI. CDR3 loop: CASRRTSGANVLTF. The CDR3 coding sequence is TGTGCCAGCAGGAGGACCTCTGGGGCCAACGTCCTGACTTTC.

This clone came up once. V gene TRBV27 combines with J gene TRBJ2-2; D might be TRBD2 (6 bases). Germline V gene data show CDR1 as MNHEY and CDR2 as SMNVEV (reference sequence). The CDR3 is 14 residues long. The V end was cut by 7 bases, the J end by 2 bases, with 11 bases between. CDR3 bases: TGTGCCAGCACCCACGGGGGTAACACCGGGGAGCTGTTTTTT. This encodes CASTHGGNTGELFF.

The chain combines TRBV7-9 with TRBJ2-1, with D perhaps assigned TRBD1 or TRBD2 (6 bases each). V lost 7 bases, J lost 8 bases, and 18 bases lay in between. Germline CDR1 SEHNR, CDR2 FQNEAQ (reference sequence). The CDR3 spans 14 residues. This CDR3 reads CASTPPGGHDEQFF. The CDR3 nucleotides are TGTGCCAGCACCCCACCTGGGGGGCACGATGAGCAGTTCTTC.

The CDR3 sequence: CATRNGTQYF. CDR3 sequence (DNA): TGCGCCACCAGGAATGGGACCCAGTACTTC. The chain carries TRBV5-1 and TRBJ2-5, with D hard to call. CDR3 length: 10 residues. V lost 9 bases and J lost 7, with 10 bases in between. The germline gives CDR1 SGHRS, CDR2 YFSETQ.

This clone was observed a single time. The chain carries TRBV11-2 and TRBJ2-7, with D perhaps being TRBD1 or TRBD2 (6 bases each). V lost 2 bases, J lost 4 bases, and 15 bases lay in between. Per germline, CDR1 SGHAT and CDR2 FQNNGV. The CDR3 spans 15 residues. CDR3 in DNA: TGTGCCAGCAGCTTACCGGGGGCCGCCGTGTACGAGCAGTACTTC. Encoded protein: CASSLPGAAVYEQYF.

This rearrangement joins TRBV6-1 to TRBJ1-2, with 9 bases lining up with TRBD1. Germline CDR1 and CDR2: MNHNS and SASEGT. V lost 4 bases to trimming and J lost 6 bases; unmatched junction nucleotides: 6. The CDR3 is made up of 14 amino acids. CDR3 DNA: TGTGCCAGCAGTGTGACTAGGACAGGGGATGGCTACACCTTC. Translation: CASSVTRTGDGYTF.

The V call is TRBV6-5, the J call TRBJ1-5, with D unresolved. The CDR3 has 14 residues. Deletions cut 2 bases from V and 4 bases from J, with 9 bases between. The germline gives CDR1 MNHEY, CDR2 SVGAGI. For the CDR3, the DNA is TGTGCCAGCAGTTACAGGTCAGCAAATCAGCCCCAGCATTTT. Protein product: CASSYRSANQPQHF.

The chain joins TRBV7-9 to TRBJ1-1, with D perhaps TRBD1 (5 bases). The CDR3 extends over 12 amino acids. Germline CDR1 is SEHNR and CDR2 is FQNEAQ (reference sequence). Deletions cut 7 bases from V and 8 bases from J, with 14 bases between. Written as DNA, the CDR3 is TGTGCCAGCACCACCGATTACAGGGAAGCTTTCTTT. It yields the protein CASTTDYREAFF.

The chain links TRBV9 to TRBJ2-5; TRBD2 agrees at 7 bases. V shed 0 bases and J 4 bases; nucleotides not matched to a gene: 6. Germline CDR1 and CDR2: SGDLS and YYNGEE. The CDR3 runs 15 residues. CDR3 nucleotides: TGTGCCAGCAGCGTAGCTGCGGGAGAAAGAGAGACCCAGTACTTC. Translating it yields CASSVAAGERETQYF.